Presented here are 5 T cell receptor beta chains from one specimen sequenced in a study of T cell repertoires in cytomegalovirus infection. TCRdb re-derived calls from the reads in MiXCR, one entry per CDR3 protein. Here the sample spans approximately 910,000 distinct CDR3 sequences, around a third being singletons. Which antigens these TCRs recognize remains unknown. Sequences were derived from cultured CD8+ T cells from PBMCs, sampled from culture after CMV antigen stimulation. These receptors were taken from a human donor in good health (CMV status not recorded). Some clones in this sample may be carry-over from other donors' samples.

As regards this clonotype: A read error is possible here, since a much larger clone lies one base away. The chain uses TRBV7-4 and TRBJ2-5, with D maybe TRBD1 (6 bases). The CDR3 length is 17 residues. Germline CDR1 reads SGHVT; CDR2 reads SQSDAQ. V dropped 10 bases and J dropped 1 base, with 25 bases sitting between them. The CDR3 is CATNFVDGQNSQETQYF. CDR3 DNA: TGTGCCACCAACTTTGTCGACGGACAGAACTCCCAAGAGACCCAGTACTTC.

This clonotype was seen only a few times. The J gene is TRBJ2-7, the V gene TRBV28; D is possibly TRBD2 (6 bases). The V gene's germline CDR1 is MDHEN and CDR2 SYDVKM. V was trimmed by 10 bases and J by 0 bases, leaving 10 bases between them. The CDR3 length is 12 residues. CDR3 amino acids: CAKRTTSYEQYV. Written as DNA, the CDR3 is TGTGCCAAGAGGACTACCTCCTACGAGCAGTACGTC.

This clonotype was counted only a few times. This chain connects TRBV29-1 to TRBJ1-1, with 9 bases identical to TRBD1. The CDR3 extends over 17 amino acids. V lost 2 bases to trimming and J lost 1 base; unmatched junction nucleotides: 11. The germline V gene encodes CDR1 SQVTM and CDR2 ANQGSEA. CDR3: CSVEIWGTGSSNTEAFF. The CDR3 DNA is TGCAGCGTTGAAATCTGGGGGACAGGGTCCTCGAACACTGAAGCTTTCTTT.

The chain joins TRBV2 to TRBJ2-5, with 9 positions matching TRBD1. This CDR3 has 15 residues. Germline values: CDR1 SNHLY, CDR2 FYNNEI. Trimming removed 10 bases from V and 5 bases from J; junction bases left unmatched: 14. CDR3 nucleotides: TGTGCCATGCCGGGACAGGGAAGGGGGCAGGAGACCCAGTACTTC. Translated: CAMPGQGRGQETQYF.

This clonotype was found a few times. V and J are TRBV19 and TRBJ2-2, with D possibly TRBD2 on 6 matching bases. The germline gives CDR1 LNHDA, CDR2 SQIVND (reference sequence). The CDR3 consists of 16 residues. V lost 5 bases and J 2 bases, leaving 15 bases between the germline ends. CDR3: CASSPAGIVNTGELFF. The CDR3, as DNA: TGTGCCAGTAGTCCGGCGGGGATTGTTAACACCGGGGAGCTGTTTTTT.